The T cell receptor beta chain described here comes from a study of breast tumors, draining lymph nodes, adjacent tissues. MiXCR, run by TCRdb on the multiplex PCR reads, gives a single entry per CDR3 protein. The table lists about 130,000 distinct CDR3 sequences, 20% to 25% of them singletons. The table lists this clonotype with many counts. Samples came from axillary lymph nodes draining the breast cancer. Germline V gene lookup returns CDR1 SGHAT and CDR2 FQNNGV. CDR3 size: 13 residues. V gave up 1 base and J gave up 6 bases, with 7 bases separating them. The source material was axillary lymph node tissue. The rearrangement uses TRBV11-2 and TRBJ2-1; D unresolved. The source is a female donor with breast cancer. Some clones in this sample may be carry-over from other donors' samples. The CDR3 nucleotides are TGTGCCAGCAGCTTAGTCGGCCCCAATGAGCAGTTCTTC. This gives the protein CASSLVGPNEQFF.